One and the same sample provided the 17 T cell receptor beta chains below, sequenced in a study of shared clonotypes between healthy human individuals. This table comes from immunoSEQ multiplex PCR, and its TCRdb copy is limited to in-frame clones, with some not included. Seen here are 950,000 to 1,200,000 clones, about 80% observed once, and the top ten hold 0.7% to 0.95%. Sequenced sample: memory CD4+ T cells from PBMCs. Subset of the sample: CD45RA-negative fraction. The receptor set was obtained from a man aged 18-30 years in good health. Some clones in this sample may be carry-over from other donors' samples.

This clone was observed a single time. This chain uses TRBV4-2 with TRBJ2-2; no reliable D call. Trimming took off 1 base at V and 5 bases at J, with 8 bases between the two ends. CDR3 size: 14 residues. Germline V gene data show CDR1 as LGHNA and CDR2 as YNFKEQ. DNA of the CDR3: TGTGCCAGCAGCCAAGGGTACGAGACCGGGGAGCTGTTTTTT. Protein sequence: CASSQGYETGELFF.

The chain links TRBV19 to TRBJ1-3; 8 bases are a match to TRBD1. Unmatched junction bases numbered 14, after V lost 7 bases and J lost 0 bases. The CDR3 has 18 amino acids. CDR1 and CDR2 from the germline V gene are LNHDA and SQIVND (reference sequence). CDR3 protein: CASIPGDRTSYSGNTIYF. CDR3 nucleotides: TGTGCCAGTATACCCGGGGACAGGACTTCTTACTCTGGAAACACCATATATTTT.

This clone was counted once. V is TRBV7-3 and J is TRBJ2-7, with 8 positions matching TRBD2. This CDR3 contains 14 residues. Trimming cost V 6 bases and J 5 bases; bases outside gene matches: 9. Per germline, CDR1 SGHTA and CDR2 FQGTGA. In DNA, the CDR3 is TGTGCCAGCAGGTTAGCGGGAACAGCCCACGAGCAGTACTTC. As protein: CASRLAGTAHEQYF.

This clone was seen more than once but under ten times. The V call is TRBV10-3, the J call TRBJ1-1; the D gene is possibly TRBD1 (5 bases). V lost 0 bases, J lost 2 bases, and 10 bases lay in between. The CDR3 consists of 15 residues. Germline V gives CDR1 ENHRY, CDR2 SYGVKD. CDR3 in amino acids: CAISESTRGNTEAFF. The CDR3 DNA reads as TGTGCCATCAGTGAGTCGACGAGGGGCAACACTGAAGCTTTCTTT.

In the case of this clone: This sample includes further DNA sequences coding for the same CDR3. The chain recombines TRBV28 with TRBJ2-7, with 14 bases matching TRBD2. With V trimmed by 3 bases and J by 3 bases, 1 base remained unmatched. Germline CDR1 is MDHEN and CDR2 is SYDVKM. The CDR3 length is 15 residues. Here the CDR3 DNA reads TGTGCCAGCAGTTTCGGACTAGCGGGAGGCTACGAGCAGTACTTC. Translated, it gives CASSFGLAGGYEQYF. The whole variable domain, filled in from reference TRBV28 and TRBJ2-7, reads DVKVTQSSRYLVKRTGEKVFLECVQDMDHENMFWYRQDPGLGLRLIYFSYDVKMKEKGDIPEGYSVSREKKERFSLILESASTNQTSMYLCASSFGLAGGYEQYFGPGTRLTVT.

The V and J genes are TRBV6-5 and TRBJ2-7; 9 bases match TRBD2. The V gene's germline CDR1 is MNHEY and CDR2 SVGAGI. J gave up 6 bases and V 2 bases, and 8 bases lay outside the gene matches. This CDR3 comprises 15 residues. The CDR3 region has the DNA TGTGCCAGCAGTTACGTTCCTAGCGGGGATACCGAGCAGTACTTC. Its protein product is CASSYVPSGDTEQYF.

The chain uses TRBV28 and TRBJ2-1; D perhaps matches TRBD1 (6 bases). V gave up 6 bases and J gave up 8 bases, with 11 bases separating them. The CDR3 has 12 residues. The germline gives CDR1 MDHEN, CDR2 SYDVKM. The CDR3 DNA is TGTGCCAGCAGCCAACAGGGTCATGAGCAGTTCTTC. This encodes CASSQQGHEQFF.

The gene calls are TRBV19 and TRBJ2-7; the D is unclear. The CDR3 runs 13 residues. Germline lookup yields CDR1 LNHDA and CDR2 SQIVND (reference sequence). The ends were cut back, 5 bases at V and 0 bases at J, with 8 bases in the middle. The DNA of the CDR3 is TGTGCCAGTAGTCGCAGGATCTCCTACGAGCAGTACTTC. It codes for CASSRRISYEQYF.

This sequence joins TRBV5-1 and TRBJ2-7; D is unclear. This CDR3 is 14 amino acids long. Germline-derived CDR1 and CDR2 are SGHRS and YFSETQ. The V end was cut by 0 bases, the J end by 2 bases, with 9 bases between. The CDR3 spells CASSLERTTYEQYF. The DNA for the CDR3 is TGCGCCAGCAGCTTGGAGAGGACCACCTACGAGCAGTACTTC.

CDR3 in DNA: TGTGCCAGCAGTTCCCCGACAGGGGACGGCACAGATACGCAGTATTTT. Its translation: CASSSPTGDGTDTQYF. This rearrangement joins TRBV28 to TRBJ2-3, with 8 positions matching TRBD1. J was trimmed by 1 base and V by 4 bases; bases with no gene match: 7. This CDR3 contains 16 residues. The V gene's germline CDR1 is MDHEN and CDR2 SYDVKM.

The rearrangement uses TRBV30 and TRBJ2-3; D uncertain. In germline, CDR1 is GTSNPN, CDR2 SVGIG (reference sequence). There are 11 residues in the CDR3. Trimming pared 4 bases from V and 7 bases from J, leaving 9 bases between. This chain's CDR3 is CAWTTRNTQYF. For the CDR3, the DNA is TGTGCCTGGACAACCCGGAATACGCAGTATTTT.

This chain uses TRBV29-1 with TRBJ1-1; D is unresolved. Looked up from germline, CDR1 is SQVTM and CDR2 is ANQGSEA. This CDR3 region has 10 residues. V lost 7 bases, J lost 7 bases, and 10 bases lay in between. The CDR3 is CSARTDEAFF. The CDR3 nucleotides read TGCAGCGCTCGGACGGATGAAGCTTTCTTT.

In its sample, this clone was seen once. Other nucleotide sequences in the sample specify the same CDR3. The rearrangement links TRBV5-1 to TRBJ1-4; 10 nucleotides agree with TRBD1. This CDR3 is built from 15 residues. The germline gives CDR1 SGHRS, CDR2 YFSETQ. With 0 bases clipped from V and 6 bases from J, the junction kept 2 bases outside the gene matches. The CDR3 spells CASSLAGTGDEKLFF. CDR3 in DNA: TGCGCCAGCAGCTTGGCTGGGACAGGGGATGAAAAACTGTTTTTT.

The chain uses TRBV5-1 and TRBJ2-2; D is perhaps TRBD1 or TRBD2 (6 bases each). Germline V gives CDR1 SGHRS, CDR2 YFSETQ. The V end was cut by 2 bases, the J end by 4 bases, with 12 bases between. CDR3 length: 15 amino acids. CDR3 region: CASSFGGGGTGELFF. The CDR3, as DNA: TGCGCCAGCAGCTTTGGAGGGGGAGGCACCGGGGAGCTGTTTTTT.

V is TRBV18 and J is TRBJ1-3; D is unclear. This CDR3 comprises 16 residues. The V end was cut by 2 bases, the J end by 0 bases, with 11 bases between. Germline-derived CDR1 and CDR2 are KGHSH and LQKENI. CDR3: CASSPGPVDSGNTIYF. The CDR3 bases are TGTGCCAGCTCACCAGGCCCGGTGGACTCTGGAAACACCATATATTTT.

This clone was counted a few times. The chain is built from TRBV5-1 and TRBJ2-7; no firm D call. V gave up 2 bases and J gave up 5 bases, with 5 bases separating them. Germline V gives CDR1 SGHRS, CDR2 YFSETQ. The CDR3 totals 11 residues. The CDR3: CASSFMNEQYF. The DNA of the CDR3 is TGCGCCAGCAGCTTTATGAACGAGCAGTACTTC.

This clone showed up just once. V gene TRBV7-3 combines with J gene TRBJ1-2, with D hard to call. The CDR3 covers 15 residues. Germline V gene data show CDR1 as SGHTA and CDR2 as FQGTGA. Deletions cut 3 bases from V and 1 base from J, with 12 bases between. The CDR3 sequence: CASSFGPVYNYGYTF. CDR3 in DNA: TGTGCCAGCAGCTTCGGACCCGTATATAACTATGGCTACACCTTC.